This TCR beta chain comes out of a study of control samples from healthy donors and cancer patients. V lost 4 bases, J lost 7 bases, and 16 bases stayed unmatched. The CDR3 is 17 residues long. CDR1 and CDR2 (germline): SGHTA, FQGTGA. This table comes from immunoSEQ multiplex PCR, and its TCRdb copy is limited to in-frame clones, with some not included. The sample holds 35,000 to 55,000 clones, just over 70% seen once. Input material: formalin-fixed, paraffin-embedded tissue. The chain is built from TRBV7-3 and TRBJ2-3; the match to TRBD2 covers 8 bases. The clonotype was recovered from a male donor with melanoma. The CDR3 reads CASSSLPAGVAKHTQYF. The CDR3 DNA reads TGTGCCAGCAGCTCACTTCCAGCGGGAGTAGCCAAGCATACGCAGTATTTT.